The TCR beta chain under discussion was sequenced for a study of breast tumors, draining lymph nodes, adjacent tissues. Overall study findings and caveats: Tumor repertoires ranked between lymph nodes and nontumor tissue in diversity, with V and J gene preferences.

MiXCR, run by TCRdb on the multiplex PCR reads, gives a single entry per CDR3 protein. The sample has roughly 100,000 distinct CDR3 sequences, about 31% seen once. This clonotype was seen only a few times. Antigen specificity is unknown. It may be a read error: a sequence one base away is much more abundant. The CDR3 length is 13 residues. Between the trimmed V and J ends, which lost 5 bases and 10 bases, there was a span of 20 bases. The V gene's germline CDR1 is DFQATT and CDR2 SNEGSKA (reference sequence). Axillary draining lymph nodes of breast cancer patients supplied the node samples. This clonotype was obtained from a female donor with breast cancer. Some clones in this sample may be carry-over from other donors' samples. The V gene is TRBV20-1, the J gene TRBJ1-2; no firm D call. The sequenced material came from axillary lymph node tissue. Here the CDR3 DNA reads TGCAGTGCTCGCCAGAGCCTACTAAGGGCCTACACCTTC. It translates to CSARQSLLRAYTF.